This T cell receptor (beta chain) was recorded in a study of blood T cell repertoires in COVID-19. Trimming stripped 6 bases from V and 7 bases from J, with 15 bases between. In germline, CDR1 is MNHEY, CDR2 SVGAGI. The CDR3 is 13 amino acids. Assay: immunoSEQ multiplex PCR; the TCRdb copy retains only in-frame clones and omits some. This table has some 700,000 clones, around 89% appearing once. This chain uses TRBV6-5 with TRBJ1-2; D ambiguous. The sequence derives from a woman under 30 with acute or convalescent COVID-19. Material: peripheral blood. The CDR3 DNA is TGTGCCAGCAGCCAGCGGCCCGGGAGTGGCTACACCTTC. Translating gives CASSQRPGSGYTF.